Described below is a single TCR beta chain sequence and its context. Its antigen is currently unknown. These data are taken from a study of cytomegalovirus exposure and HLA in healthy donors. This PCR relied on a set of 60 Vbeta primers and 13 Jbeta primers. Sequencing was performed with immunoSEQ multiplex PCR; in TCRdb, only in-frame clones are kept and a portion is missing. The top ten hold approximately 3.2% of the sample, which has about 140,000 clones, roughly 78% seen once. Trimming removed 7 bases from V and 3 bases from J; junction bases left unmatched: 10. The CDR3 covers 16 residues. Germline-derived CDR1 and CDR2 are MDHEN and SYDVKM. The study, taken as a whole, reports: According to an earlier analysis, most TCR beta V segments yielded productive rearrangements about 90% or about 30% of the time. Later work showed greater clonal expansion in HLA-associated TCR beta chains than in equally common others. Trimming of TCR beta V- and J-genes showed a link, identified in a later analysis, to a missense DCLRE1C variant.

Sequencing was carried out using PBMCs. The chain employs TRBV28 and TRBJ1-1, with 11 bases identical to TRBD1. The origin of this receptor is a man younger than 35 in good health and CMV-seropositive. CDR3 amino acids: CASNPLPGQGDTEAFF. Written as DNA, the CDR3 is TGTGCCAGCAACCCCCTCCCGGGACAGGGGGACACTGAAGCTTTCTTT.